This TCR beta chain was sequenced for a study of T-cell memory formation after mild COVID-19. Using its own MiXCR run on the 5' RACE reads, TCRdb lists one record per CDR3 protein. The sample consists of roughly 250,000 distinct CDR3 sequences, 16% of them appearing once. Germline lookup yields CDR1 MNHEY and CDR2 SVGEGT. The CDR3 totals 16 residues. Trimming left V 3 bases short and J 0 bases short, with 14 bases between. Study-wide results and limits: Some SARS-CoV-2-responding clones were already detected in memory before infection. The study found contracting CD4+ clones mainly in CM and EM and contracting CD8+ clones in EMRA. A second wave expanding day 15 to 37 was CD4+-biased; contracting clones were balanced.

For this clonotype: Its antigen is unidentified.

The sequencing input was PBMCs or a T cell subset sorted from them (not recorded which). The sequence derives from a man in his late teens or twenties who had mild COVID-19 (a few samples of this study predate the infection). Cell type and time point are not known. The chain recombines TRBV6-2 or TRBV6-3 with TRBJ2-5; no clear D. CDR3 coding DNA: TGTGCCAGCAGTTATCAGGCGGATGGTTACCAAGAGACCCAGTACTTC. This encodes CASSYQADGYQETQYF.